What follows are 17 T cell receptor beta chains derived from one specimen sequenced in a study of T cell repertoires in cytomegalovirus infection. TCRdb re-derived calls from the reads in MiXCR, one entry per CDR3 protein. This table has roughly 920,000 distinct CDR3 sequences, more than 25% appearing once. No cognate antigen is known for these TCRs. Sequences were derived from cultured CD8+ T cells from PBMCs, sampled from culture after CMV antigen stimulation. These receptors originate from a human donor in good health (CMV status not recorded). Some clones in this sample may be carry-over from other donors' samples.

The rearrangement uses TRBV19 and TRBJ2-5; possible D gene TRBD1, 6 bases. Trimming took off 3 bases at V and 4 bases at J, with 9 bases between the two ends. The CDR3 runs to 13 residues. Germline loops: CDR1 LNHDA, CDR2 SQIVND (reference sequence). This CDR3 is CASSMGTPETQYF. Written as DNA, the CDR3 is TGTGCCAGTAGTATGGGGACACCAGAGACCCAGTACTTC.

V and J are TRBV12-3 or TRBV12-4 and TRBJ1-5, with D unresolved. V was cut by 7 bases and J by 2 bases, with 12 bases left in between. This CDR3 is 14 amino acids long. CDR3 in DNA: TGTGCCAGCACCACAGCCATGGGCAATCAGCCCCAGCATTTT. This sequence encodes CASTTAMGNQPQHF.

This clonotype was seen ten or more times. The rearrangement uses TRBV7-2 and TRBJ1-2, with TRBD1 identical over 7 bases. Per the germline V gene, CDR1 is SGHTA and CDR2 is FQGNSA. With 2 bases clipped from V and 4 bases from J, the junction kept 10 bases outside the gene matches. The CDR3 spans 16 residues. Here the CDR3 reads CASSLSLTGVPYGYTF. Here the CDR3 DNA reads TGTGCCAGCAGCTTAAGCCTAACAGGGGTTCCCTATGGCTACACCTTC.

This clonotype was observed at least ten times. V is TRBV7-6 and J is TRBJ2-2, with D possibly matching TRBD2 (5 bases). V lost 1 base to trimming and J lost 7 bases, with 13 bases between them. Per germline, CDR1 SGHVS and CDR2 FNYEAQ. The CDR3 runs 15 residues. CDR3: CASSLGHEGSGELFF. The CDR3 nucleotides read TGTGCCAGCAGCTTAGGGCATGAGGGCAGCGGGGAGCTGTTTTTT.

The gene calls are TRBV10-2 and TRBJ2-7, with D possibly being TRBD1 (5 bases). V was trimmed by 10 bases and J by 4 bases, leaving 14 bases between them. The CDR3 spans 12 residues. CDR1 WSHSY and CDR2 SAAADI come from the germline V gene. The CDR3 loop is CANMQGEYEQYF. The CDR3 region has the DNA TGCGCCAACATGCAGGGCGAATACGAGCAGTACTTC.

This clonotype appeared a few times. The chain has TRBV15 and TRBJ2-2; D perhaps matches TRBD2 (6 bases). The CDR3 contains 15 residues. In germline, CDR1 is LNHNV, CDR2 YYDKDF (reference sequence). Trimming took 3 bases from V and 5 from J, leaving 13 bases between them. CDR3 nucleotides: TGTGCCACCAGCAGCTCCTCCCGGGAGACCGGGGAGCTGTTTTTT. Residues: CATSSSSRETGELFF.

This clonotype was observed a handful of times. The junction departs from germline at one end; a sequencing error may be responsible. DNA for the CDR3: TGTGCTAGCAGCTTAGAACGGTTCCAAGAGACCCAGTACTTC. Translating it yields CASSLERFQETQYF. The V gene is TRBV7-7, the J gene TRBJ2-5; D is ambiguous. This CDR3 has 14 amino acids. Per the germline V gene, CDR1 is SSHAT and CDR2 is FNYEAQ (reference sequence).

This clonotype was seen more than once but under ten times. The rearrangement links TRBV27 to TRBJ2-7; TRBD2 is a possible D gene (6 bases). V lost 2 bases to trimming and J lost 4 bases, with 12 bases between them. CDR3 size: 14 residues. In germline, CDR1 is MNHEY, CDR2 SMNVEV (reference sequence). The DNA of the CDR3 is TGTGCCAGCAGTTTAGGGTCAGGGAGGTACGAGCAGTACTTC. Encoded protein: CASSLGSGRYEQYF.

This clonotype has only a few counts. V gene TRBV7-6 combines with J gene TRBJ2-2; 8 positions match TRBD2. The junction had 4 bases not matched to a gene; V was cut back by 4 bases and J by 6 bases. The CDR3 spans 14 residues. In germline, CDR1 is SGHVS, CDR2 FNYEAQ. CDR3 region: CASSSGLVAGELFF. The CDR3 DNA reads as TGTGCCAGCAGCTCGGGACTAGTTGCCGGGGAGCTGTTTTTT. Using reference TRBV7-6 and TRBJ2-2 for the parts outside the CDR3, the full variable domain is GAGVSQSPRYKVTKRGQDVALRCDPISGHVSLYWYRQALGQGPEFLTYFNYEAQQDKSGLPNDRFSAERPEGSISTLTIQRTEQRDSAMYRCASSSGLVAGELFFGEGSRLTVL.

This clonotype was observed many times. This chain connects TRBV7-2 to TRBJ2-2, with 15 bases identical to TRBD2. Germline V gene data show CDR1 as SGHTA and CDR2 as FQGNSA. J gave up 4 bases and V 3 bases, and 6 bases lay outside the gene matches. The CDR3 consists of 18 residues. DNA of the CDR3: TGTGCCAGCAGCTTCGGACTAGCGGGGGGGCCTATCACCGGGGAGCTGTTTTTT. Encoded protein: CASSFGLAGGPITGELFF.

This clonotype has at least ten counts. The chain combines TRBV7-2 with TRBJ1-3, with a weak D call TRBD1 (5 bases). The CDR3 spans 15 residues. Germline V gives CDR1 SGHTA, CDR2 FQGNSA. V was cut by 1 base and J by 8 bases, with 15 bases left in between. DNA for the CDR3: TGTGCCAGCAGCTTAGAACCAGGGAACGAGGACACCATATATTTT. It is translated as CASSLEPGNEDTIYF. Variable domain in full (rest from reference TRBV7-2 and TRBJ1-3): GAGVSQSPSNKVTEKGKDVELRCDPISGHTALYWYRQSLGQGLEFLIYFQGNSAPDKSGLPSDRFSAERTGGSVSTLTIQRTQQEDSAVYLCASSLEPGNEDTIYFGEGSWLTVV.

The chain has TRBV10-3 and TRBJ2-1; TRBD1 agrees at 7 bases. V shed 6 bases, J shed 2 bases, and the junction held 7 bases outside the gene matches. The germline gives CDR1 ENHRY, CDR2 SYGVKD. The length of the CDR3 is 15 residues. Written as DNA, the CDR3 is TGTGCCATCAGGGGGACAGCCGCTCCCTACAATGAGCAGTTCTTC. Translated, it gives CAIRGTAAPYNEQFF.

In its sample, this clonotype was seen a few times. The chain recombines TRBV5-4 with TRBJ1-6; the D is unclear. Trimming took 10 bases from V and 7 from J, leaving 12 bases between them. CDR3 size: 12 residues. Per the germline V gene, CDR1 is SGHNT and CDR2 is YYREEE (reference sequence). DNA of the CDR3: TGTGCCGGTGGAGAAGGGAATTCACCCCTCCACTTT. Translated: CAGGEGNSPLHF.

As concerns this clonotype: This may come from a read error, since a much larger clone is one base off. This chain connects TRBV12-3 or TRBV12-4 to TRBJ2-2, with D possibly matching TRBD2 (6 bases). This CDR3 is built from 16 residues. The V end lost 4 bases, the J end lost 0 bases, and 12 bases lay between the germline ends. The CDR3 sequence is CASSSSVGSNTGELFF. The CDR3 DNA reads as TGTGCCAGCAGTTCTAGCGTGGGGTCGAACACCGGGGAGCTGTTTTTT.

This clonotype was counted a few times. The chain joins TRBV9 to TRBJ2-3, with D tentatively TRBD1 or TRBD2 (7 bases each). In germline, CDR1 is SGDLS, CDR2 YYNGEE. This CDR3 has 14 residues. The V end was cut by 6 bases, the J end by 6 bases, with 17 bases between. CDR3: CASTVGGGRDTQYF. CDR3 nucleotide sequence: TGTGCCAGCACCGTGGGAGGGGGCCGGGATACGCAGTATTTT. Variable domain in full (rest from reference TRBV9 and TRBJ2-3): DSGVTQTPKHLITATGQRVTLRCSPRSGDLSVYWYQQSLDQGLQFLIQYYNGEERAKGNILERFSAQQFPDLHSELNLSSLELGDSALYFCASTVGGGRDTQYFGPGTRLTVL.

This clonotype has a single count. V usage is TRBV7-2 and J usage is TRBJ1-1, with D unresolved. The length of the CDR3 is 11 residues. Deletions cut 6 bases from V and 8 bases from J, with 10 bases between. Germline CDR1 and CDR2: SGHTA and FQGNSA. CDR3 DNA: TGTGCCAGCAGGTTTTCCCCGGAAGCTTTCTTT. Amino acids: CASRFSPEAFF.

There are a few counts of this clonotype. The chain is built from TRBV10-3 and TRBJ2-1; D is tentatively TRBD1 or TRBD2 (6 bases each). CDR1 and CDR2 (germline): ENHRY, SYGVKD. The CDR3 runs 13 residues. Trimming stripped 8 bases from V and 5 bases from J, with 13 bases between. The CDR3 DNA follows: TGTGCCATCGGGGGGCCTGGTGACAATGAGCAGTTCTTC. Its protein is CAIGGPGDNEQFF.